The 19 T cell receptor beta chains below were found in one sample sequenced in a study of radiotherapy plus CTLA-4 blockade in lung cancer. Method: immunoSEQ multiplex PCR; TCRdb's copy keeps in-frame clones and lacks some. The sample records around 20,000 clones, 86% being singletons. Sequences were derived from peripheral blood, sampled from a patient treated with radiotherapy plus ipilimumab. The receptors were sampled from a human donor with non-small cell lung cancer whose response to radiotherapy plus ipilimumab could not be evaluated.

The chain combines TRBV5-4 with TRBJ2-3; possibly TRBD2 for D (6 bases). The CDR3 has 16 residues. V shed 0 bases and J shed 2 bases, with 13 bases lying between them. Germline-derived CDR1 and CDR2 are SGHNT and YYREEE (reference sequence). CDR3 sequence reads: CASSLVGGGPTDTQYF. The CDR3 DNA reads TGTGCCAGCAGCTTGGTGGGGGGAGGTCCCACAGATACGCAGTATTTT.

V is TRBV6-5 and J is TRBJ2-3; the D is unclear. V lost 5 bases and J 2 bases, leaving 5 bases between the germline ends. From germline, CDR1 is MNHEY and CDR2 SVGAGI. CDR3 length: 12 amino acids. CDR3 bases: TGTGCCAGCAGTCGGTACACAGATACGCAGTATTTT. This encodes CASSRYTDTQYF.

The genes are TRBV2 and TRBJ1-1, with 8 bases fitting TRBD1. Germline CDR1 SNHLY, CDR2 FYNNEI. V gave up 5 bases and J gave up 6 bases; unmatched junction bases: 11. This CDR3 spans 15 amino acids. The CDR3 loop is CASSQGPTGVAEAFF. The DNA for the CDR3 is TGTGCCAGCAGTCAAGGACCGACAGGGGTGGCTGAAGCTTTCTTT.

The J gene is TRBJ2-1, the V gene TRBV11-2, with 14 bases lining up with TRBD2. The CDR3 length is 17 residues. The V gene end was trimmed by 5 bases and the J gene end by 6 bases; junction bases not matched to a gene: 9. In germline, CDR1 is SGHAT, CDR2 FQNNGV. The CDR3 sequence is CASSRGTSGSRGNEQFF. CDR3 bases: TGTGCCAGCAGCCGGGGGACTAGCGGGAGTCGGGGCAATGAGCAGTTCTTC.

This clone was seen more than once but under ten times. CDR3 protein: CASSPLEGELFF. The CDR3 DNA follows: TGCGCCAGCAGCCCGTTGGAGGGGGAGCTGTTTTTT. This sequence joins TRBV4-1 and TRBJ2-2, with D unresolved. The CDR3 sequence is 12 residues long. Trimming took 4 bases from V and 8 from J, leaving 8 bases between them. Germline CDR1 MGHRA, CDR2 YSYEKL.

The genes are TRBV6-5 and TRBJ1-2; 7 bases line up with TRBD1. The length of the CDR3 is 14 residues. Germline assignment: CDR1 MNHEY and CDR2 SVGAGI. With 5 bases clipped from V and 5 bases from J, the junction kept 8 bases outside the gene matches. The CDR3 DNA follows: TGTGCCAGCAGTAATGACAGGGCCCCTTATGGCTACACCTTC. Its protein is CASSNDRAPYGYTF.

The chain uses TRBV27 and TRBJ1-2; the match to TRBD1 covers 7 bases. CDR3 length: 13 residues. The V gene's germline CDR1 is MNHEY and CDR2 SMNVEV (reference sequence). Losses at the gene ends were 8 bases for V and 8 bases for J; bases not matched to a gene: 11. CDR3 sequence: CASRRDSSQGYTF. The CDR3, as DNA: TGTGCCAGCCGTCGGGACAGCTCCCAAGGCTACACCTTC.

The rearrangement links TRBV28 to TRBJ2-3; TRBD2 aligns across 10 bases. The CDR3 spans 19 residues. Germline loops: CDR1 MDHEN, CDR2 SYDVKM. The J segment lost 4 bases and the V segment lost 3 bases, leaving 16 bases of the junction unmatched. The CDR3 DNA reads TGTGCCAGCAGTTTCACCGGGACAACGAGCGGGAGGGTCGCAGATACGCAGTATTTT. Residues: CASSFTGTTSGRVADTQYF.

This clone came up a few times. The chain carries TRBV7-9 and TRBJ2-7; 9 bases are shared with TRBD1. Trimming took 5 bases from V and 7 from J; bases not matched to a gene: 9. The germline V gene has CDR1 SEHNR and CDR2 FQNEAQ (reference sequence). This CDR3 contains 14 residues. The CDR3: CASSPAGTGREQYF. Written as DNA, the CDR3 is TGTGCCAGCAGCCCAGCCGGGACAGGGCGGGAGCAGTACTTC. Filled out from reference TRBV7-9 and TRBJ2-7, the complete variable domain reads DTGVSQNPRHKITKRGQNVTFRCDPISEHNRLYWYRQTLGQGPEFLTYFQNEAQLEKSRLLSDRFSAERPKGSFSTLEIQRTEQGDSAMYLCASSPAGTGREQYFGPGTRLTVT.

V gene TRBV7-2 combines with J gene TRBJ2-3; a weak D match, TRBD2 (5 bases). Germline values: CDR1 SGHTA, CDR2 FQGNSA. CDR3 length: 15 residues. The V end was cut by 3 bases, the J end by 4 bases, with 14 bases between. This chain's CDR3 is CASSFRAAEADTQYF. The CDR3 DNA sequence: TGTGCCAGCAGCTTCCGGGCCGCGGAGGCAGATACGCAGTATTTT.

This clone has a handful of counts. CDR3 sequence (DNA): TGTGCCAGCAGCCGGACTAGCGGGTACGAGCAGTACTTC. Translation gives CASSRTSGYEQYF. The J gene is TRBJ2-7, the V gene TRBV11-2; 11 bases are a match to TRBD2. Per germline, CDR1 SGHAT and CDR2 FQNNGV. The CDR3 length is 13 residues. Losses at the gene ends were 5 bases for V and 4 bases for J; bases not matched to a gene: 1.

The CDR3 loop reads CASSPRIRQGGDEQYF. CDR3 sequence (DNA): TGTGCCAGCAGCCCGAGAATCCGCCAAGGAGGGGACGAGCAGTACTTC. The J gene is TRBJ2-7, the V gene TRBV21-1; the table's D gene call, TRBD2, was not cross checked with the DNA. TRBV21-1 is a pseudogene locus. The CDR3 loop spans 16 amino acids.

This clone was detected once. The gene calls are TRBV10-2 and TRBJ2-1; tentatively, D is TRBD1 (5 bases). The V and J ends lost 10 bases and 9 bases respectively, with 16 bases between them. Germline V gene data show CDR1 as WSHSY and CDR2 as SAAADI. The CDR3 totals 12 residues. CDR3 region: CAISLGVSEQFF. In DNA, the CDR3 is TGCGCCATCTCTTTAGGGGTGAGTGAGCAGTTCTTC.

In its sample, this clone was seen a few times. V gene TRBV6-7 combines with J gene TRBJ2-7; 7 positions match TRBD1. TRBV6-7 is given ORF status, its function remaining uncertain. This CDR3 has 13 amino acids. V shed 8 bases, J shed 4 bases, and the junction held 8 bases outside the gene matches. The CDR3 loop reads CASERDRRYEQYF. The DNA of the CDR3 is TGTGCCAGCGAAAGGGACAGACGATACGAGCAGTACTTC.

The rearrangement links TRBV27 to TRBJ2-3; 16 bases match TRBD2. Per germline, CDR1 MNHEY and CDR2 SMNVEV (reference sequence). With V trimmed by 5 bases and J by 1 base, 6 bases remained unmatched. The length of the CDR3 is 18 residues. As DNA, the CDR3 is TGTGCCAGCAGTCCGGGACTAGCGGGGGGGCGTGGCACAGATACGCAGTATTTT. Translating gives CASSPGLAGGRGTDTQYF.

V is TRBV11-2 and J is TRBJ1-1; weak D call: TRBD1 (6 bases). The germline CDR1 and CDR2 sequences are SGHAT and FQNNGV. CDR3 length: 15 residues. Trimming pared 2 bases from V and 1 base from J, leaving 11 bases between. CDR3 sequence: CASSLQGGGNTEAFF. In DNA, the CDR3 is TGTGCCAGCAGCTTACAGGGAGGGGGGAACACTGAAGCTTTCTTT.

A remark on this clone: One junction end does not reproduce the germline sequence, and a read error may be involved. This chain connects TRBV4-2 to TRBJ1-4; no firm D call. Germline V gene sequence: CDR1 LGHNA, CDR2 YNFKEQ. The CDR3 runs to 14 residues. CDR3 DNA: TGTGCCGGCAGCCAAGGGCCGGGAGCCGAAAAACTGTTTTTT. Translation gives CAGSQGPGAEKLFF.

In nucleotides, the CDR3 is TGTGCCAGCAGTTTAGGTTCGGTTGGGGACAGGGGGCTTAATCAGCCCCAGCATTTT. Protein: CASSLGSVGDRGLNQPQHF. The V call is TRBV28, the J call TRBJ1-5, with 12 bases fitting TRBD1. V dropped 2 bases and J dropped 4; count of bases not matched to a gene: 12. This CDR3 is built from 19 residues. The V gene's germline CDR1 is MDHEN and CDR2 SYDVKM.

This clone was detected only a few times. The chain links TRBV5-1 to TRBJ2-5; D possibly corresponds to TRBD2 (6 bases). Trimming left V 0 bases short and J 4 bases short, with 16 bases between. The CDR3 covers 16 residues. CDR1 and CDR2 from the germline V gene are SGHRS and YFSETQ. In DNA form, the CDR3 reads TGCGCCAGCAGCTTGGCCCCGGGAGCGAGGAGAGAGACCCAGTACTTC. It is translated as CASSLAPGARRETQYF.